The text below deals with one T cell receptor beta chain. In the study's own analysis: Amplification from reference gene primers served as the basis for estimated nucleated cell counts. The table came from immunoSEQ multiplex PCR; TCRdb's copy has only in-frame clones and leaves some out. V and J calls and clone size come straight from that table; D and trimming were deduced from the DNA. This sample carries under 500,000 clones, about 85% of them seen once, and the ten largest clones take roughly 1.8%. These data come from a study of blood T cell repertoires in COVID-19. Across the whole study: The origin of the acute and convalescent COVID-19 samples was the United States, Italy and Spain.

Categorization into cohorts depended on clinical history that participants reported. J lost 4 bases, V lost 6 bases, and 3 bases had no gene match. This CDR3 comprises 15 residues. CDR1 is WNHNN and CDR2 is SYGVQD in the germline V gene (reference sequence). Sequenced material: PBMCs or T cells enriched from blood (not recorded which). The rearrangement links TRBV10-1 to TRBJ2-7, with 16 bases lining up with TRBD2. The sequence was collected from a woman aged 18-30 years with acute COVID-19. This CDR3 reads CASSEGLAGGYEQYF. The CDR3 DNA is TGCGCCAGCAGCGAGGGACTAGCGGGAGGGTACGAGCAGTACTTC.